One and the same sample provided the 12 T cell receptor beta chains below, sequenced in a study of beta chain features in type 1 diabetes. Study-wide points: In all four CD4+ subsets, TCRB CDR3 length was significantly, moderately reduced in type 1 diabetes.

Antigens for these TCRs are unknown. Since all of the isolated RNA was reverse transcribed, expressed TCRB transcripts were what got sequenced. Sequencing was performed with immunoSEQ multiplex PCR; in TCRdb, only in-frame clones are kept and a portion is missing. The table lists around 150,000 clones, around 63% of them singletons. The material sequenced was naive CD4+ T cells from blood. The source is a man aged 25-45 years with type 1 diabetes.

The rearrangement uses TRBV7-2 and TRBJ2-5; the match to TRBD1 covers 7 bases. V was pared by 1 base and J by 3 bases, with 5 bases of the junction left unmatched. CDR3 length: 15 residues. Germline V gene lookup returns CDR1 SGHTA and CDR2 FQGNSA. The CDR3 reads CASSLVSGGKETQYF. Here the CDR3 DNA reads TGTGCCAGCAGCTTAGTATCAGGGGGAAAAGAGACCCAGTACTTC.

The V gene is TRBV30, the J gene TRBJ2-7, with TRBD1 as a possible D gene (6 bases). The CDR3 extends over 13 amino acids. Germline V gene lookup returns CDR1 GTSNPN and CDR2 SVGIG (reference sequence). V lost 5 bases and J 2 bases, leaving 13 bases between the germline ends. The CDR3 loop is CAWALTGPYEQYF. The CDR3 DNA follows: TGTGCCTGGGCTCTGACAGGTCCCTACGAGCAGTACTTC.

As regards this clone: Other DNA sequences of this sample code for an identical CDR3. The CDR3 region is CASSRQGRETQYF. The CDR3 DNA follows: TGTGCCAGCAGTAGACAGGGAAGAGAGACCCAGTACTTC. The V and J genes are TRBV6-5 and TRBJ2-5; 7 bases match TRBD1. Germline values: CDR1 MNHEY, CDR2 SVGAGI. The trim removed 5 bases at V and 4 bases at J, leaving 4 bases unmatched. The CDR3 length is 13 residues.

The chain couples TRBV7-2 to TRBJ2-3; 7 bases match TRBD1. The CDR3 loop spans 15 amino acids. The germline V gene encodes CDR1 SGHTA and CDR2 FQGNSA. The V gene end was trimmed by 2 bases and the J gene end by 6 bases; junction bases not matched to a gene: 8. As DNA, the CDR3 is TGTGCCAGCAGCTTAAGGTGGCAGGGGGACGATACGCAGTATTTT. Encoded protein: CASSLRWQGDDTQYF.

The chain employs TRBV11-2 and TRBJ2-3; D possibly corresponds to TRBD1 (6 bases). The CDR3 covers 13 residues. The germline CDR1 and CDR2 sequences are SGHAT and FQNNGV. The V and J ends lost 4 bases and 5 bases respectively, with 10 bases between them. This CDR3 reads CASSSEQGDTQYF. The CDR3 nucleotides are TGTGCCAGCAGCTCAGAACAGGGAGATACGCAGTATTTT.

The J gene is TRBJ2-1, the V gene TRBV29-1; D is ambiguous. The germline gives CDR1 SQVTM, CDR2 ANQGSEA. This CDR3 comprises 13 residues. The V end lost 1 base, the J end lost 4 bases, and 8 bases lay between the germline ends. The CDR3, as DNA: TGCAGCGTTGAAGTCGACTGGTACAATGAGCAGTTCTTC. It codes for CSVEVDWYNEQFF.

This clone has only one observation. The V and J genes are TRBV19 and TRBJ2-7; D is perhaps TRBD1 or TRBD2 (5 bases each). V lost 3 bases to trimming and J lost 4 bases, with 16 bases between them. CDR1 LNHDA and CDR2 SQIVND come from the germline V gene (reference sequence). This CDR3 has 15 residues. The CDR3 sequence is CASSILPGPNYEQYF. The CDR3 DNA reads TGTGCCAGTAGTATTCTCCCGGGACCTAATTACGAGCAGTACTTC.

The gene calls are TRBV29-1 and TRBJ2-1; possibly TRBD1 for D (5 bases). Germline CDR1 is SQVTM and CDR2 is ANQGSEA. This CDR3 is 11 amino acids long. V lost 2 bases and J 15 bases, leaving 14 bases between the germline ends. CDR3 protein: CSVEKGNVRFF. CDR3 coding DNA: TGCAGCGTTGAAAAGGGGAATGTACGGTTCTTC.

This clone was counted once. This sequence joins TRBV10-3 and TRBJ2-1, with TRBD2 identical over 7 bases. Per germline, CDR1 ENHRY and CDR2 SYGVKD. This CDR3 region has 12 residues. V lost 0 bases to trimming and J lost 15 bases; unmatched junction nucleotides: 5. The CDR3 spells CAISESSGVGFF. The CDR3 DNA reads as TGTGCCATCAGTGAGTCCAGCGGGGTAGGGTTCTTC.

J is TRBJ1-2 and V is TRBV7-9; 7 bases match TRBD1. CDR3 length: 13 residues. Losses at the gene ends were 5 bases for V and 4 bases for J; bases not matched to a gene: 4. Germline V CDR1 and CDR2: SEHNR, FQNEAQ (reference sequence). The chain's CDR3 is CASSGTAVYGYTF. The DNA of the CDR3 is TGTGCCAGCAGCGGGACAGCGGTCTATGGCTACACCTTC.

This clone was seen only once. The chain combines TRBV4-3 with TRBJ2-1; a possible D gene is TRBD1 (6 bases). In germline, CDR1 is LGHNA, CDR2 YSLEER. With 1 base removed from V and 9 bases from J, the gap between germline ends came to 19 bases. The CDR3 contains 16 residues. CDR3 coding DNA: TGCGCCAGCAGCCAAGGCCCGATGGGACATATGGGTGAGCAGTTCTTC. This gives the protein CASSQGPMGHMGEQFF.

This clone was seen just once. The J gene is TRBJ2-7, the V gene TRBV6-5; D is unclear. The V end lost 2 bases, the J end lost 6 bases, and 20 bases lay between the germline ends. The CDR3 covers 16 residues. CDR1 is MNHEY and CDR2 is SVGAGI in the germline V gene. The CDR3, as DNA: TGTGCCAGCAGTTACATTTCCAGTAACACGGCGGCCGAGCAGTACTTC. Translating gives CASSYISSNTAAEQYF.